These 14 T cell receptor beta chains came from one sample sequenced in a study of CD8+ T cells in alopecia areata. The treatment here: oral pan-JAK inhibitor, 5-10 mg twice daily. Extracted RNA was reverse transcribed, and the resulting cDNA served as sequencing template. This table comes from immunoSEQ multiplex PCR, and its TCRdb copy is limited to in-frame clones, with some not included. Of around 200,000 clones in the sample, 53% were seen once. The source was CD8+ T cells sorted from blood, collected at week 24, from a patient treated with tofacitinib. The receptors derive from a human donor with alopecia areata.

This clone was counted a few times. The chain couples TRBV7-9 to TRBJ2-2; D call uncertain. Germline V gene sequence: CDR1 SEHNR, CDR2 FQNEAQ (reference sequence). The germline V and J ends were trimmed by 4 bases and 9 bases, with 12 bases remaining between them. The CDR3 spans 13 residues. The CDR3 sequence is CASSSPGSRELFF. CDR3 nucleotide sequence: TGTGCCAGCAGCTCCCCCGGTTCCCGGGAGCTGTTTTTT. The full variable domain, its missing parts supplied by reference TRBV7-9 and TRBJ2-2, is DTGVSQNPRHKITKRGQNVTFRCDPISEHNRLYWYRQTLGQGPEFLTYFQNEAQLEKSRLLSDRFSAERPKGSFSTLEIQRTEQGDSAMYLCASSSPGSRELFFGEGSRLTVL.

This clone was observed a handful of times. The chain couples TRBV5-5 to TRBJ2-1; 11 bases align to TRBD1. The CDR3 runs 14 residues. Per germline, CDR1 SGHKS and CDR2 YYEKEE (reference sequence). V shed 4 bases and J 6 bases; nucleotides not matched to a gene: 3. The CDR3 region is CASSQGTGGNEQFF. DNA for the CDR3: TGTGCCAGCAGCCAAGGGACAGGGGGCAATGAGCAGTTCTTC.

The genes are TRBV29-1 and TRBJ1-1; D is perhaps TRBD1 (6 bases). The CDR3 extends over 13 amino acids. V lost 6 bases and J 6 bases, leaving 17 bases between the germline ends. Per the germline V gene, CDR1 is SQVTM and CDR2 is ANQGSEA. The CDR3 bases are TGCAGCGTCCACAGGGATTTTCAGGCTGAAGCTTTCTTT. Residues: CSVHRDFQAEAFF.

This sequence joins TRBV4-3 and TRBJ1-5; D remains unclear. The V end lost 2 bases, the J end lost 5 bases, and 13 bases lay between the germline ends. The CDR3 runs to 15 residues. Germline V lookup: CDR1 LGHNA, CDR2 YSLEER. The CDR3 DNA reads as TGCGCCAGCAGCCAAAGAGAGGGCACGGATCAGCCCCAGCATTTT. It is translated as CASSQREGTDQPQHF.

The chain uses TRBV5-6 and TRBJ1-1; the D is unclear. V was clipped by 0 bases and J by 1 base, with 10 bases between them. This CDR3 is 15 amino acids long. Germline V gene data show CDR1 as SGHDT and CDR2 as YYEEEE. The CDR3 bases are TGTGCCAGCAGCTTGGGCTTCGGGTCGAACACTGAAGCTTTCTTT. It translates to CASSLGFGSNTEAFF.

The J gene is TRBJ2-1, the V gene TRBV25-1, with D hard to call. The length of the CDR3 is 13 residues. The germline V gene has CDR1 MGHDK and CDR2 SYGVNS. The ends were cut back, 0 bases at V and 8 bases at J, with 8 bases in the middle. CDR3 sequence: CASSEYLWDEQFF. CDR3 DNA sequence: TGTGCCAGCAGTGAATATCTGTGGGATGAGCAGTTCTTC.

The chain has TRBV5-6 and TRBJ1-1, with unresolved D. The CDR3 consists of 12 residues. Trimming cost V 0 bases and J 6 bases, with 6 bases left between them. Germline-derived CDR1 and CDR2 are SGHDT and YYEEEE. The CDR3 loop reads CASSLAVAEAFF. In DNA form, the CDR3 reads TGTGCCAGCAGCTTGGCGGTAGCTGAAGCTTTCTTT.

The genes are TRBV11-2 and TRBJ2-5, with 11 bases aligning to TRBD2. The CDR3 is 17 residues long. Germline V gene lookup returns CDR1 SGHAT and CDR2 FQNNGV. Losses at the gene ends were 1 base for V and 1 base for J; bases not matched to a gene: 5. For the CDR3, the DNA is TGTGCCAGCAGCTTAGGGACCGGGACTAGCGGCCAAGAGACCCAGTACTTC. Protein: CASSLGTGTSGQETQYF.

The chain carries TRBV4-3 and TRBJ1-1; D gene ambiguous. V shed 2 bases and J shed 6 bases, with 10 bases lying between them. This CDR3 is 13 amino acids long. Germline V lookup: CDR1 LGHNA, CDR2 YSLEER. The CDR3 sequence is CASSQYRAAEAFF. CDR3 sequence (DNA): TGCGCCAGCAGCCAATATAGGGCGGCTGAAGCTTTCTTT.

The rearrangement links TRBV14 to TRBJ1-1; D unclear. Germline-derived CDR1 and CDR2 are SGHDN and FVKESK. The CDR3 runs 15 residues. Trimming removed 1 base at V and 0 bases at J, with 9 bases between. The CDR3 spells CASSQVQSLNTEAFF. CDR3 in DNA: TGTGCCAGCAGCCAAGTTCAGAGCTTGAACACTGAAGCTTTCTTT.

This rearrangement joins TRBV7-9 to TRBJ2-1, with TRBD2 matching 8 bases. With V trimmed by 0 bases and J by 7 bases, 8 bases remained unmatched. This CDR3 is built from 16 residues. Germline lookup yields CDR1 SEHNR and CDR2 FQNEAQ (reference sequence). Written as DNA, the CDR3 is TGTGCCAGCAGCTTAGCGGGCGGGGGGTCCTGGAATGAGCAGTTCTTC. This gives the protein CASSLAGGGSWNEQFF.

The gene calls are TRBV15 and TRBJ2-1; D is perhaps TRBD1 (5 bases). CDR1 and CDR2 from the germline V gene are LNHNV and YYDKDF (reference sequence). V dropped 0 bases and J dropped 6 bases, with 9 bases sitting between them. The CDR3 sequence is 14 residues long. CDR3 region: CATSRDWTSNEQFF. As DNA, the CDR3 is TGTGCCACCAGCAGAGATTGGACAAGCAATGAGCAGTTCTTC.

This clone was picked up a small number of times. The chain is built from TRBV7-6 and TRBJ2-7, with TRBD1 as a possible D gene (6 bases). This CDR3 has 14 amino acids. Deletions cut 5 bases from V and 1 base from J, with 12 bases between. CDR1 and CDR2 from the germline V gene are SGHVS and FNYEAQ. CDR3 sequence: CASSVRDTSYEQYF. CDR3 coding DNA: TGTGCCAGCAGCGTCCGGGACACTTCCTACGAGCAGTACTTC.

J is TRBJ1-1 and V is TRBV30; possibly TRBD1 for D (5 bases). This CDR3 has 12 amino acids. CDR1 GTSNPN and CDR2 SVGIG come from the germline V gene (reference sequence). V was cut by 2 bases and J by 4 bases, with 8 bases left in between. CDR3 amino acids: CAWSTGGTEAFF. The CDR3 bases are TGTGCCTGGAGTACGGGGGGCACTGAAGCTTTCTTT.